This T cell receptor (beta chain) was sequenced in a study of cytomegalovirus exposure and HLA in healthy donors. About the research overall: The 95 to 150 validation repertoires were produced on the same platform as the roughly 670 repertoires of the first cohort. This was reported in a later analysis. General study findings and limits: High specificity and sensitivity for cytomegalovirus status were reported for the classifier.

Assay used: immunoSEQ multiplex PCR; TCRdb lists only in-frame clones, some missing. The sample holds roughly 57,000 clones; just over 90% are singletons and the top ten take 1.5% to 2%. From the approximately 110-subject validation cohort, which was separate from the roughly 670-subject first cohort, the donors were drawn. Germline CDR1 SGDLS, CDR2 YYNGEE. V lost 2 bases and J 3 bases, leaving 8 bases between the germline ends. The CDR3 has 13 amino acids. On this clone itself: Its specificity is unknown. Other nucleotide sequences in the sample specify the same CDR3.

Sequencing used PBMCs. The chain links TRBV9 to TRBJ1-2; possible D gene TRBD1, 5 bases. The receptor's source is a woman younger than 30 in good health and CMV-seropositive. In DNA, the CDR3 is TGTGCCAGCAGCGTGGGGGGAGACTATGGCTACACCTTC. This codes for CASSVGGDYGYTF.